This T cell receptor beta chain was identified during a study of blood T cell repertoires in COVID-19. Study overall: T cells, B-cell-depleted T cells, or PBMCs supplied cDNA or gDNA.

The V segment lost 1 base and the J segment 4 bases; nucleotides outside the gene matches: 5. CDR3 length: 16 residues. Germline loops: CDR1 KGHSH, CDR2 LQKENI. Original data processing: Cell counts per sample came from amplifying reference gene primers. Sequencing was performed with immunoSEQ multiplex PCR; in TCRdb, only in-frame clones are kept and a portion is missing. V, J and clone size were drawn from that table, and D and trimming were deduced from the DNA. The sample lists over 300,000 clones, more than 70% seen once, with more than 0.95% in the top ten. This clonotype was sampled from a middle-aged man with acute or convalescent COVID-19. V and J are TRBV18 and TRBJ2-7, with 12 bases fitting TRBD1. The material sequenced was peripheral blood. CDR3 sequence: CASSPLGQGASYEQYF. CDR3 DNA: TGTGCCAGCTCACCACTGGGACAGGGGGCCTCGTACGAGCAGTACTTC.